A selection of T cell receptor beta chains follows, all from one sample in a study of CD8 T cells in ankylosing spondylitis. Each CDR3 protein is one row after TCRdb ran MiXCR on the 5' RACE reads. Of 350,000 or so distinct CDR3 sequences in the sample, 14% to 15% are singletons; the top ten hold less than 1.1%. Sequences were obtained from blood, either unsorted or a sorted T cell fraction (not recorded which). These receptors originate from a male donor with ankylosing spondylitis or in good health (not recorded which). CDR3s include the opening cysteine and the closing phenylalanine or tryptophan. A D gene is named only where the DNA matches it firmly. Size tells how often a clone was seen (once, few, many) or the class of an expanded clone, and some rows leave it out.

cdr3_aa: CATPTAQGAGYEQYF; cdr3_nt: TGTGCCACACCTACTGCTCAGGGGGCTGGATACGAGCAGTACTTC; d_call: TRBD1; v_call: TRBV10-3; j_call: TRBJ2-7; cdr3_length: 15; clone_size: NA
cdr3_aa: CASSRLSGKETQYF; cdr3_nt: TGTGCCAGCAGTCGACTTAGCGGGAAAGAGACCCAGTACTTC; d_call: TRBD2; v_call: TRBV28; j_call: TRBJ2-5; cdr3_length: 14; clone_size: NA
cdr3_aa: CSVEDSGTGGRGTQYF; cdr3_nt: TGCAGCGTTGAAGACTCCGGGACAGGGGGCCGGGGTACGCAGTATTTT; d_call: TRBD1; v_call: TRBV29-1; j_call: TRBJ2-3; cdr3_length: 16; clone_size: NA
cdr3_aa: CSAQRDQETQYF; cdr3_nt: TGCAGCGCACAGAGGGACCAAGAGACCCAGTACTTC; d_call: NA; v_call: TRBV29-1; j_call: TRBJ2-5; cdr3_length: 12; clone_size: NA
cdr3_aa: CASSVGRANQPQHF; cdr3_nt: TGTGCCAGCAGCGTAGGGAGGGCAAATCAGCCCCAGCATTTT; d_call: NA; v_call: TRBV9; j_call: TRBJ1-5; cdr3_length: 14; clone_size: few
cdr3_aa: CAIIAQREGYEQYF; cdr3_nt: TGTGCCATCATTGCCCAGCGGGAGGGCTACGAGCAGTACTTC; d_call: TRBD2; v_call: TRBV10-3; j_call: TRBJ2-7; cdr3_length: 14; clone_size: few
cdr3_aa: CASSVRDREYTF; cdr3_nt: TGTGCCAGCAGCGTTAGGGACAGGGAGTACACCTTC; d_call: TRBD1; v_call: TRBV9; j_call: TRBJ1-2; cdr3_length: 12; clone_size: NA
cdr3_aa: CASSPDRWSQYF; cdr3_nt: TGTGCCAGCTCACCAGACAGGTGGTCGCAGTACTTC; d_call: NA; v_call: TRBV18; j_call: TRBJ2-7; cdr3_length: 12; clone_size: NA
cdr3_aa: CASSPGRGSQETQYF; cdr3_nt: TGCGCCAGCAGTCCCGGACGGGGATCCCAAGAGACCCAGTACTTC; d_call: NA; v_call: TRBV5-1; j_call: TRBJ2-5; cdr3_length: 15; clone_size: few
cdr3_aa: CASRIGEEGQPQHF; cdr3_nt: TGTGCCAGCCGAATAGGGGAGGAAGGTCAGCCCCAGCATTTT; d_call: NA; v_call: TRBV27; j_call: TRBJ1-5; cdr3_length: 14; clone_size: NA
cdr3_aa: CASSLTNSNTRTDTQYF; cdr3_nt: TGCGCCAGCAGCTTGACGAATTCCAACACTCGAACAGATACGCAGTATTTT; d_call: NA; v_call: TRBV5-1; j_call: TRBJ2-3; cdr3_length: 17; clone_size: few
cdr3_aa: CASSSRGTEQETQYF; cdr3_nt: TGTGCCAGCAGTTCAAGAGGGACGGAACAAGAGACCCAGTACTTC; d_call: NA; v_call: TRBV11-2; j_call: TRBJ2-5; cdr3_length: 15; clone_size: few
cdr3_aa: CASSLKTAGRNTEAFF; cdr3_nt: TGCGCCAGCAGCTTGAAAACGGCAGGGAGGAACACTGAAGCTTTCTTT; d_call: NA; v_call: TRBV5-1; j_call: TRBJ1-1; cdr3_length: 16; clone_size: many
cdr3_aa: CASSPQAGGRTEAFF; cdr3_nt: TGTGCCAGCAGTCCCCAGGCGGGGGGCCGTACTGAAGCTTTCTTT; d_call: NA; v_call: TRBV12-3/TRBV12-4; j_call: TRBJ1-1; cdr3_length: 15; clone_size: many
cdr3_aa: CASTMYTDTQYF; cdr3_nt: TGTGCCAGCACCATGTATACAGATACGCAGTATTTT; d_call: NA; v_call: TRBV12-3/TRBV12-4; j_call: TRBJ2-3; cdr3_length: 12; clone_size: few
cdr3_aa: CASSQGGRAVNEQFF; cdr3_nt: TGTGCCAGCAGCCAAGGCGGTAGAGCGGTGAATGAGCAGTTCTTC; d_call: NA; v_call: TRBV7-2; j_call: TRBJ2-1; cdr3_length: 15; clone_size: few
cdr3_aa: CASSFQGPSYNEQFF; cdr3_nt: TGTGCCAGCAGTTTTCAGGGACCCTCCTACAATGAGCAGTTCTTC; d_call: NA; v_call: TRBV12-3/TRBV12-4; j_call: TRBJ2-1; cdr3_length: 15; clone_size: few
cdr3_aa: CSVARRGTEAFF; cdr3_nt: TGCAGCGTTGCCCGGAGGGGCACTGAAGCTTTCTTT; d_call: NA; v_call: TRBV29-1; j_call: TRBJ1-1; cdr3_length: 12; clone_size: NA
cdr3_aa: CASSLPRGLQETQYF; cdr3_nt: TGTGCCAGCAGCTTGCCCAGGGGTCTTCAAGAGACCCAGTACTTC; d_call: NA; v_call: TRBV7-8; j_call: TRBJ2-5; cdr3_length: 15; clone_size: many
cdr3_aa: CASSTREWETQYF; cdr3_nt: TGTGCCAGTAGTACCCGGGAGTGGGAGACCCAGTACTTC; d_call: NA; v_call: TRBV19; j_call: TRBJ2-5; cdr3_length: 13; clone_size: NA
cdr3_aa: CSARGIQGITYEQYF; cdr3_nt: TGCAGTGCTAGAGGCATACAGGGGATTACCTACGAGCAGTACTTC; d_call: TRBD1; v_call: TRBV20-1; j_call: TRBJ2-7; cdr3_length: 15; clone_size: NA
cdr3_aa: CASSFVPNTGELFF; cdr3_nt: TGCGCCAGCAGCTTCGTCCCGAACACCGGGGAGCTGTTTTTT; d_call: NA; v_call: TRBV5-1; j_call: TRBJ2-2; cdr3_length: 14; clone_size: few
cdr3_aa: CSARRGWNEQFF; cdr3_nt: TGCAGTGCTAGAAGAGGGTGGAATGAGCAGTTCTTC; d_call: NA; v_call: TRBV20-1; j_call: TRBJ2-1; cdr3_length: 12; clone_size: few
cdr3_aa: CASSFRVYNEQFF; cdr3_nt: TGTGCCAGCAGTTTTCGCGTCTACAATGAGCAGTTCTTC; d_call: NA; v_call: TRBV5-6; j_call: TRBJ2-1; cdr3_length: 13; clone_size: many
cdr3_aa: CASSQDARDQPQHF; cdr3_nt: TGTGCCAGCAGCCAAGATGCGAGGGATCAGCCCCAGCATTTT; d_call: NA; v_call: TRBV3-1; j_call: TRBJ1-5; cdr3_length: 14; clone_size: NA
cdr3_aa: CASSPSRVEETQYF; cdr3_nt: TGCGCCAGCAGCCCATCCAGGGTGGAAGAGACCCAGTACTTC; d_call: NA; v_call: TRBV5-1; j_call: TRBJ2-5; cdr3_length: 14; clone_size: few
cdr3_aa: CASSPTSLGNNEQFF; cdr3_nt: TGTGCCAGCAGCCCAACTAGCCTAGGAAACAATGAGCAGTTCTTC; d_call: NA; v_call: TRBV5-5; j_call: TRBJ2-1; cdr3_length: 15; clone_size: few
cdr3_aa: CASSLGQGTQPQHF; cdr3_nt: TGTGCCAGCAGTCTGGGACAGGGAACTCAGCCCCAGCATTTT; d_call: TRBD1; v_call: TRBV12-3/TRBV12-4; j_call: TRBJ1-5; cdr3_length: 14; clone_size: many
cdr3_aa: CASSLVGPGNTIYF; cdr3_nt: TGTGCCAGCAGTTTAGTAGGGCCTGGAAACACCATATATTTT; d_call: NA; v_call: TRBV27; j_call: TRBJ1-3; cdr3_length: 14; clone_size: many
cdr3_aa: CASRGPTSVNEQFF; cdr3_nt: TGTGCCAGCAGGGGCCCGACTAGCGTCAATGAGCAGTTCTTC; d_call: TRBD2; v_call: TRBV12-3/TRBV12-4; j_call: TRBJ2-1; cdr3_length: 14; clone_size: few
cdr3_aa: CSASQGGGSEYTQYF; cdr3_nt: TGCAGTGCTAGCCAAGGGGGCGGGAGTGAGTATACGCAGTATTTT; d_call: NA; v_call: TRBV20-1; j_call: TRBJ2-3; cdr3_length: 15; clone_size: NA
cdr3_aa: CSARDLGYEAFF; cdr3_nt: TGCAGTGCTAGAGATCTAGGATATGAAGCTTTCTTT; d_call: NA; v_call: TRBV20-1; j_call: TRBJ1-1; cdr3_length: 12; clone_size: few
cdr3_aa: CASTFGGVYEQYF; cdr3_nt: TGTGCCAGCACGTTTGGGGGCGTCTACGAGCAGTACTTC; d_call: NA; v_call: TRBV7-9; j_call: TRBJ2-7; cdr3_length: 13; clone_size: NA
cdr3_aa: CSAYSGYEQYF; cdr3_nt: TGCAGTGCCTATTCGGGCTACGAGCAGTACTTC; d_call: NA; v_call: TRBV29-1; j_call: TRBJ2-7; cdr3_length: 11; clone_size: few
cdr3_aa: CASSLLAGGHTEQFF; cdr3_nt: TGTGCCAGCAGCTTACTAGCGGGAGGGCATACTGAGCAGTTCTTC; d_call: TRBD2; v_call: TRBV11-2; j_call: TRBJ2-1; cdr3_length: 15; clone_size: many
cdr3_aa: CAVQTGGTFNEQFF; cdr3_nt: TGTGCCGTTCAGACAGGGGGGACCTTCAATGAGCAGTTCTTC; d_call: TRBD1; v_call: TRBV12-3/TRBV12-4; j_call: TRBJ2-1; cdr3_length: 14; clone_size: many
cdr3_aa: CASSPAPDRGGNTGELFF; cdr3_nt: TGTGCCAGCAGCCCGGCCCCTGACAGGGGGGGAAACACCGGGGAGCTGTTTTTT; d_call: TRBD1; v_call: TRBV11-1; j_call: TRBJ2-2; cdr3_length: 18; clone_size: NA
cdr3_aa: CASSLGGLPGETQYF; cdr3_nt: TGTGCCAGCAGCTTAGGGGGACTCCCGGGCGAGACCCAGTACTTC; d_call: NA; v_call: TRBV7-2; j_call: TRBJ2-5; cdr3_length: 15; clone_size: few
cdr3_aa: CASSLSDTQYF; cdr3_nt: TGCGCCAGCAGCTTGAGCGATACGCAGTATTTT; d_call: NA; v_call: TRBV5-1; j_call: TRBJ2-3; cdr3_length: 11; clone_size: many
cdr3_aa: CASSLPGSEGDTQYF; cdr3_nt: TGCGCCAGCAGCTTGCCAGGGTCGGAGGGAGATACGCAGTATTTT; d_call: NA; v_call: TRBV5-1; j_call: TRBJ2-3; cdr3_length: 15; clone_size: NA